Here is one T cell receptor (beta chain) with its context. The antigen is undetermined. PCR used 60 Vbeta primers and 13 Jbeta primers. Here immunoSEQ multiplex PCR was the method, and the copy in TCRdb shows in-frame clones only, minus some. Here the sample spans some 120,000 clones, about 77% being singletons. The source of the sample is a study of cytomegalovirus exposure and HLA in healthy donors. Notes on the study in general: Presence/absence analysis assumed near-uniform sequencing depth across donors.

The specimen sequenced was PBMCs. The origin of this receptor is a man over 45 in good health and CMV-seronegative.

The CDR3 spells CASISQGAVNAFF. CDR3 nucleotide sequence: TGTGCCAGCATCTCTCAGGGGGCCGTTAACGCTTTCTTT. V usage is TRBV28 and J usage is TRBJ1-1; 8 positions match TRBD1. Germline V gene data show CDR1 as MDHEN and CDR2 as SYDVKM. Losses at the gene ends were 7 bases for V and 11 bases for J; bases not matched to a gene: 12. The CDR3 covers 13 residues.